These 26 T cell receptor beta chains originate from one sample sequenced in a study of OX40 agonist ivuxolimab in advanced cancers. Using immunoSEQ multiplex PCR, the repertoire was profiled, and TCRdb retains in-frame clones only, with some absent. This table has some 80,000 clones, more than 75% appearing once. The sequencing here drew on CD4+ or CD8+ T cells sorted from blood, taken in a trial of the OX40 agonist ivuxolimab. The receptors shown here come from an adult with an advanced solid tumor such as melanoma, head and neck, liver or kidney cancer.

This chain links TRBV7-8 with TRBJ2-7; 10 bases are a match to TRBD1. The CDR3 consists of 14 residues. Germline assignment: CDR1 SGHVS and CDR2 FQNEAQ. Trimming cost V 5 bases and J 6 bases; bases outside gene matches: 7. CDR3 DNA: TGTGCCAGCAGCCTGACAGGGGGCGCCGGCGAGCAGTACTTC. This sequence encodes CASSLTGGAGEQYF.

The DNA for the CDR3 is TGTGCCAGCAGTGTATATGGCGATCAGCCCCAGCATTTT. Its translation is CASSVYGDQPQHF. The gene calls are TRBV2 and TRBJ1-5; D remains ambiguous. This CDR3 has 13 residues. The germline V and J ends were trimmed by 4 bases and 5 bases, with 9 bases remaining between them. CDR1 is SNHLY, CDR2 FYNNEI, per germline.

This chain links TRBV27 with TRBJ2-7, with a possible D match to TRBD1 (5 bases). Deletions cut 6 bases from V and 5 bases from J, with 14 bases between. The CDR3 length is 13 residues. Germline lookup yields CDR1 MNHEY and CDR2 SMNVEV (reference sequence). This CDR3 reads CASRYSGSHEQYF. CDR3 coding DNA: TGTGCCAGCAGGTATTCAGGGTCCCACGAGCAGTACTTC.

This clone was observed a handful of times. This sequence joins TRBV6-1 and TRBJ1-5, with 7 bases matching TRBD1. With V trimmed by 2 bases and J by 7 bases, 8 bases remained unmatched. The CDR3 spans 15 residues. Per the germline V gene, CDR1 is MNHNS and CDR2 is SASEGT. CDR3 DNA sequence: TGTGCCAGCAGTGAACAGACAGGGCAAGGGCAGCCCCAGCATTTT. Translation: CASSEQTGQGQPQHF.

The rearrangement links TRBV7-6 to TRBJ2-5; D remains ambiguous. With 2 bases removed from V and 8 bases from J, the gap between germline ends came to 12 bases. The CDR3 is 13 amino acids. The germline CDR1 and CDR2 sequences are SGHVS and FNYEAQ. CDR3 nucleotides: TGTGCCAGCAGCTTAAGCTCCCCTGATACCCAGTACTTC. This translates into CASSLSSPDTQYF.

The genes are TRBV10-3 and TRBJ1-1; D not resolved. The germline gives CDR1 ENHRY, CDR2 SYGVKD. The CDR3 spans 14 residues. V lost 3 bases and J lost 0, with 8 bases in between. The CDR3, as DNA: TGTGCCATCAGTGACTGGCAGCTGAACACTGAAGCTTTCTTT. Protein product: CAISDWQLNTEAFF.

The chain employs TRBV5-1 and TRBJ2-5, with 7 positions matching TRBD1. Germline trimming cut 3 bases from V and 4 bases from J; bases unmatched to any gene: 3. Germline V CDR1 and CDR2: SGHRS, YFSETQ. The CDR3 extends over 13 amino acids. In nucleotides, the CDR3 is TGCGCCAGCAGCTCGACAGGGCCAGAGACCCAGTACTTC. The encoded protein is CASSSTGPETQYF.

The J gene is TRBJ1-1, the V gene TRBV15; the D gene is possibly TRBD1 (5 bases). V was pared by 7 bases and J by 1 base, with 16 bases between. The CDR3 loop spans 15 amino acids. Germline V gene sequence: CDR1 LNHNV, CDR2 YYDKDF (reference sequence). CDR3 amino acids: CATTGLHGQNTEAFF. In nucleotides, the CDR3 is TGTGCCACCACTGGACTTCACGGACAGAACACTGAAGCTTTCTTT.

The V gene is TRBV11-2, the J gene TRBJ1-1; TRBD1 might be the D (6 bases). Germline V gives CDR1 SGHAT, CDR2 FQNNGV. V gave up 4 bases and J gave up 2 bases, with 17 bases separating them. The CDR3 runs 16 residues. CDR3 nucleotides: TGTGCCAGCAGCTGGAGGACAGTTGTGGAAAACACTGAAGCTTTCTTT. Protein sequence: CASSWRTVVENTEAFF. The full variable domain, rest sourced from reference TRBV11-2 and TRBJ1-1, is EAGVAQSPRYKIIEKRQSVAFWCNPISGHATLYWYQQILGQGPKLLIQFQNNGVVDDSQLPKDRFSAERLKGVDSTLKIQPAKLEDSAVYLCASSWRTVVENTEAFFGQGTRLTVV.

V is TRBV9 and J is TRBJ1-6; D may be TRBD1 (5 bases). The V end was cut by 2 bases, the J end by 6 bases, with 15 bases between. CDR3 length equals 16 residues. The germline V gene encodes CDR1 SGDLS and CDR2 YYNGEE. The CDR3 sequence: CASSVDSSTINSPLHF. CDR3 DNA: TGTGCCAGCAGCGTTGACAGCAGTACGATTAATTCACCCCTCCACTTT.

V is TRBV10-3 and J is TRBJ1-2; TRBD1 matches at 7 bases. CDR1 is ENHRY, CDR2 SYGVKD, per germline. The CDR3 is 15 residues long. After removal of 6 bases from V and 2 bases from J, the junction contained 9 bases not matched to a gene. The CDR3 is CAIRADRGLNYGYTF. CDR3 sequence (DNA): TGTGCCATCAGGGCCGATAGGGGGCTGAACTATGGCTACACCTTC.

In DNA form, the CDR3 reads TGTGCCAGCAGTTTTCGCTCGAGAGCCGGGGAGCTGTTTTTT. Translating gives CASSFRSRAGELFF. V usage is TRBV27 and J usage is TRBJ2-2, with no clear D. V lost 3 bases and J lost 6, with 11 bases in between. The CDR3 spans 14 residues. Germline loops: CDR1 MNHEY, CDR2 SMNVEV (reference sequence).

The count of this clone is one. The chain recombines TRBV13 with TRBJ2-1; possible D gene TRBD2, 5 bases. V lost 0 bases and J lost 6, with 15 bases in between. CDR1 is PRHDT, CDR2 FYEKMQ, per germline (reference sequence). This CDR3 comprises 16 residues. CDR3 in amino acids: CASSLGGLVLFNEQFF. The CDR3, as DNA: TGTGCCAGCAGCTTAGGAGGACTGGTTCTTTTCAATGAGCAGTTCTTC.

This sequence joins TRBV29-1 and TRBJ1-5, with no clear D. V dropped 7 bases and J dropped 2 bases, with 12 bases sitting between them. The CDR3 runs 13 residues. Germline V gene sequence: CDR1 SQVTM, CDR2 ANQGSEA. In nucleotides, the CDR3 is TGCAGCGCCTTGATTGGGGGCAATCAGCCCCAGCATTTT. Translated, it gives CSALIGGNQPQHF.

The V call is TRBV7-2, the J call TRBJ1-2; D is perhaps TRBD1 (5 bases). With 4 bases removed from V and 3 bases from J, the gap between germline ends came to 9 bases. The CDR3 length is 13 residues. Looked up from germline, CDR1 is SGHTA and CDR2 is FQGNSA. The CDR3 DNA follows: TGTGCCAGCAGCTCCGGGACCTACTATGGCTACACCTTC. This gives the protein CASSSGTYYGYTF.

The chain is built from TRBV29-1 and TRBJ1-5, with a weak D call TRBD1 (5 bases). This CDR3 is built from 13 residues. V dropped 5 bases and J dropped 6 bases, with 14 bases sitting between them. Germline loops: CDR1 SQVTM, CDR2 ANQGSEA. The CDR3 region has the DNA TGCAGCGTTATCTATGAGGGGAGTCAGCCCCAGCATTTT. Protein: CSVIYEGSQPQHF.

The chain is built from TRBV14 and TRBJ1-5; TRBD1 aligns across 10 bases. The CDR3 has 15 amino acids. Germline CDR1 SGHDN, CDR2 FVKESK. V shed 4 bases, J shed 6 bases, and the junction held 6 bases outside the gene matches. The CDR3 nucleotides read TGTGCCAGCAGCCCGGCCGGGACAGGGGTTCAGCCCCAGCATTTT. Amino acid sequence: CASSPAGTGVQPQHF.

This chain joins TRBV19 and TRBJ1-2, with D maybe TRBD1 (6 bases). The germline gives CDR1 LNHDA, CDR2 SQIVND (reference sequence). The CDR3 covers 14 residues. V was trimmed by 5 bases and J by 8 bases, leaving 18 bases between them. As DNA, the CDR3 is TGTGCCAGTAGTGCGATACAGGGTCCAGACGGCTACACCTTC. This sequence encodes CASSAIQGPDGYTF. The full variable domain, with the rest looked up from reference TRBV19 and TRBJ1-2, is DGGITQSPKYLFRKEGQNVTLSCEQNLNHDAMYWYRQDPGQGLRLIYYSQIVNDFQKGDIAEGYSVSREKKESFPLTVTSAQKNPTAFYLCASSAIQGPDGYTFGSGTRLTVV.

The gene calls are TRBV5-1 and TRBJ2-1; 7 nucleotides match TRBD1. Trimming took 1 base from V and 4 from J; bases not matched to a gene: 5. Germline lookup yields CDR1 SGHRS and CDR2 YFSETQ. The CDR3 has 15 residues. CDR3 amino acids: CASSLRQGEYNEQFF. CDR3 DNA sequence: TGCGCCAGCAGCTTGCGGCAGGGGGAGTACAATGAGCAGTTCTTC.

V usage is TRBV27 and J usage is TRBJ1-1; no firm D call. V was trimmed by 1 base and J by 2 bases, leaving 11 bases between them. The germline V gene has CDR1 MNHEY and CDR2 SMNVEV (reference sequence). This CDR3 spans 15 amino acids. CDR3 nucleotide sequence: TGTGCCAGCAGTTTATTTATGAAGGGAAACACTGAAGCTTTCTTT. Translation gives CASSLFMKGNTEAFF.

This chain connects TRBV19 to TRBJ1-1, with D possibly TRBD1 on 6 matching bases. Germline CDR1 is LNHDA and CDR2 is SQIVND (reference sequence). This CDR3 contains 15 residues. V lost 1 base to trimming and J lost 0 bases, with 9 bases between them. The CDR3 is CASSIVGGLNTEAFF. CDR3 DNA: TGTGCCAGTAGTATAGTTGGGGGCTTGAACACTGAAGCTTTCTTT.

The V and J genes are TRBV5-1 and TRBJ1-5; 10 positions agree with TRBD1. There are 15 residues in the CDR3. V was clipped by 0 bases and J by 6 bases; unmatched bases: 3. CDR1 is SGHRS, CDR2 YFSETQ, per germline. The CDR3 reads CASSLETGGLQPQHF. The CDR3, as DNA: TGCGCCAGCAGCTTGGAGACAGGGGGCCTTCAGCCCCAGCATTTT.

This chain links TRBV5-1 with TRBJ1-4; D is perhaps TRBD1 (5 bases). Deletions cut 4 bases from V and 1 base from J, with 8 bases between. The V gene's germline CDR1 is SGHRS and CDR2 YFSETQ. The CDR3 totals 14 residues. In DNA, the CDR3 is TGCGCCAGCAGCCGGGGGGTAACTAATGAAAAACTGTTTTTT. Its translation: CASSRGVTNEKLFF.

The gene calls are TRBV28 and TRBJ1-5; unclear D gene. Germline assignment: CDR1 MDHEN and CDR2 SYDVKM. Between the trimmed V and J ends, which lost 2 bases and 5 bases, there was a span of 13 bases. CDR3 length equals 15 residues. The CDR3 spells CASSLVTRAYQPQHF. DNA of the CDR3: TGTGCCAGCAGTTTAGTGACACGTGCATATCAGCCCCAGCATTTT.

This sequence joins TRBV6-5 and TRBJ1-2; the D is unclear. Deletions cut 5 bases from V and 6 bases from J, with 19 bases between. Per germline, CDR1 MNHEY and CDR2 SVGAGI. The CDR3 length is 15 residues. For the CDR3, the DNA is TGTGCCAGCAGTACCTGGCCGCCCTTCTCAAATGGCTACACCTTC. Translation: CASSTWPPFSNGYTF.

This chain uses TRBV7-6 with TRBJ2-3; D remains ambiguous. Germline assignment: CDR1 SGHVS and CDR2 FNYEAQ. Deletions cut 3 bases from V and 5 bases from J, with 3 bases between. This CDR3 region has 11 residues. The CDR3 DNA reads as TGTGCCAGCAGCTTCGGAGATACGCAGTATTTT. It yields the protein CASSFGDTQYF.